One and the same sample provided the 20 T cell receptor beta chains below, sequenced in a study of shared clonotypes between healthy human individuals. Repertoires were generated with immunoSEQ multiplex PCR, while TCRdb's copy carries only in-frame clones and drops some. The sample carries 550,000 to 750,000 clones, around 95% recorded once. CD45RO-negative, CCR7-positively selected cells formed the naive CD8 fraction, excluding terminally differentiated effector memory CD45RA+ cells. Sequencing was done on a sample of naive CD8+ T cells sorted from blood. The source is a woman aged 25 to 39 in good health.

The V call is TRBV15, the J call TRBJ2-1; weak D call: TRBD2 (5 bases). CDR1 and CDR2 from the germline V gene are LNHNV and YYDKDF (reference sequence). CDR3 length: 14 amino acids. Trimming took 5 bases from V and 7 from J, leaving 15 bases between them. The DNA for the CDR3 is TGTGCCACCAGCGAAACGGGATGGCGGAATGAGCAGTTCTTC. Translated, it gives CATSETGWRNEQFF.

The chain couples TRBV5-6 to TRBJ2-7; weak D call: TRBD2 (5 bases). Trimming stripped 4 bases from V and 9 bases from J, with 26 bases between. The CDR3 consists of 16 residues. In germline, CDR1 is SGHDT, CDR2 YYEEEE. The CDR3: CASSAGTGMPIRGQYF. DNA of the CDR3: TGTGCCAGCAGCGCCGGAACCGGGATGCCCATACGAGGGCAGTACTTC.

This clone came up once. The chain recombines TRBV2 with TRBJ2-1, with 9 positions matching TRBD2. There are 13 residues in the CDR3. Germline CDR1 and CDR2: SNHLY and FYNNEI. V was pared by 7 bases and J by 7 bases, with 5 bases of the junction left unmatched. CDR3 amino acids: CASTLSGRNEQFF. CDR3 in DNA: TGTGCCAGCACGCTCAGCGGGAGGAATGAGCAGTTCTTC.

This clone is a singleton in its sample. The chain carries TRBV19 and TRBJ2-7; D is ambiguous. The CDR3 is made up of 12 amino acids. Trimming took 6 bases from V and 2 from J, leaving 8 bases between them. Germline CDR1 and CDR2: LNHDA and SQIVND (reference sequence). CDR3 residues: CASSPNAYEQYF. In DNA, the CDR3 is TGTGCCAGTAGCCCGAACGCCTACGAGCAGTACTTC.

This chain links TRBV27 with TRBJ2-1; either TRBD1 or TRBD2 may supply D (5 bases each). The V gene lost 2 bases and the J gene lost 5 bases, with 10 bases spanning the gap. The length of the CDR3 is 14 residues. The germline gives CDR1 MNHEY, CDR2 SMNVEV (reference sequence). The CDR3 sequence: CASSLRGPNNEQFF. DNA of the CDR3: TGTGCCAGCAGTTTAAGGGGACCAAACAATGAGCAGTTCTTC.

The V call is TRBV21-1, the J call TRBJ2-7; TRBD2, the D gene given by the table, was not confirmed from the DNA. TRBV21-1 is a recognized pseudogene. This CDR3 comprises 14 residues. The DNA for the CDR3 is TGTGCCAGCAGCAGGGAGACTAGCCCATACGAGCAGTACTTC. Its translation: CASSRETSPYEQYF.

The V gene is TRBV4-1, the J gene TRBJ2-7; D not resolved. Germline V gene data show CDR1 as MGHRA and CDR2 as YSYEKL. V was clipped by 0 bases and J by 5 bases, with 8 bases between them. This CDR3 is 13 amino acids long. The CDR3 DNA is TGCGCCAGCAGCCAAGAGGGTCGCCACGAGCAGTACTTC. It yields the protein CASSQEGRHEQYF.

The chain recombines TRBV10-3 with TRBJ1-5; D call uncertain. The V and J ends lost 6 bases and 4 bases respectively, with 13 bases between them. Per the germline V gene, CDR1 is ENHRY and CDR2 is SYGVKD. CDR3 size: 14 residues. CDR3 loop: CAISSHFHNQPQHF. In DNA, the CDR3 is TGTGCCATCAGCAGTCACTTCCATAATCAGCCCCAGCATTTT.

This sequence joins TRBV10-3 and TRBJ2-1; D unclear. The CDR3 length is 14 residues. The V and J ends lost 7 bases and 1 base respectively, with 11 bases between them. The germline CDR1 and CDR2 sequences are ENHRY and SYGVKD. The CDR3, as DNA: TGTGCCATCAACGCAGACGGTTCCTACAATGAGCAGTTCTTC. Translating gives CAINADGSYNEQFF.

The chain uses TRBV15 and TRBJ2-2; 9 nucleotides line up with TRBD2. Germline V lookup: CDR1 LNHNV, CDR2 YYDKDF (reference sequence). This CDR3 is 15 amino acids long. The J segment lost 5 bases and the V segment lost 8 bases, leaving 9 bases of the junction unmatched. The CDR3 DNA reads TGTGCCACCTCGACTAGCGGAGGAAGTACCGGGGAGCTGTTTTTT. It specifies CATSTSGGSTGELFF.

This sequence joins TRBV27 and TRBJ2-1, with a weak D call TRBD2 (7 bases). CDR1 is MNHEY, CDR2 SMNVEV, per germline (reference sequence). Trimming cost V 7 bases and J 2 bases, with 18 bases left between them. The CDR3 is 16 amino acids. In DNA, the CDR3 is TGTGCCAGCACCTCGAGGGGGGGCCTAGCCTACAATGAGCAGTTCTTC. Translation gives CASTSRGGLAYNEQFF.

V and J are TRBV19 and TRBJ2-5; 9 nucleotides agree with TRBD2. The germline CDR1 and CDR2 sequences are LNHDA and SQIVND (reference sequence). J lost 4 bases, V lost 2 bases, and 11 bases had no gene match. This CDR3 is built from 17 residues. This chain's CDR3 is CASSIPVVAGVPETQYF. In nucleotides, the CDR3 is TGTGCCAGTAGTATACCGGTGGTAGCGGGAGTTCCAGAGACCCAGTACTTC.

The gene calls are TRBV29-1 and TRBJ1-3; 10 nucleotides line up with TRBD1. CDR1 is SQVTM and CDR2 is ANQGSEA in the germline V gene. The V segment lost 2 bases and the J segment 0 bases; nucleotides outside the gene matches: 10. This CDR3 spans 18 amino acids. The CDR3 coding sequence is TGCAGCGTTGAAACGGGACCGGGACAGGGGCTCTCTGGAAACACCATATATTTT. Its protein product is CSVETGPGQGLSGNTIYF.

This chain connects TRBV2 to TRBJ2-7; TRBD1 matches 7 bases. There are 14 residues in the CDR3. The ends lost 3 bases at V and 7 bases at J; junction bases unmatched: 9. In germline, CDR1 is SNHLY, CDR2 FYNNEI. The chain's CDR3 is CASSEGRGKGEQYF. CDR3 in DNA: TGTGCCAGCAGTGAGGGCAGGGGGAAAGGGGAGCAGTACTTC.

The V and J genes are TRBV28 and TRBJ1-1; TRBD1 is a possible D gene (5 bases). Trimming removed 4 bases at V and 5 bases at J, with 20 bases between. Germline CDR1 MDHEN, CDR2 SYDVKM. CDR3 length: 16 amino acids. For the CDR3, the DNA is TGTGCCAGCAGTTATCCCGGGACGACTAGTAGGACTGAAGCTTTCTTT. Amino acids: CASSYPGTTSRTEAFF. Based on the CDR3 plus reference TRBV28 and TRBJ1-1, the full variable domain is DVKVTQSSRYLVKRTGEKVFLECVQDMDHENMFWYRQDPGLGLRLIYFSYDVKMKEKGDIPEGYSVSREKKERFSLILESASTNQTSMYLCASSYPGTTSRTEAFFGQGTRLTVV.

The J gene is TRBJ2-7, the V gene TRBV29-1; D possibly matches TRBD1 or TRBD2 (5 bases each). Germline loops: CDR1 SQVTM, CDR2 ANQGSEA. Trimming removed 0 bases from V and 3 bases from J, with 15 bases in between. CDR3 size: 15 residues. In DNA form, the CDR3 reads TGCAGCGTTGAAGAGGGGACCACAGCGAGCTACGAGCAGTACTTC. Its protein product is CSVEEGTTASYEQYF.

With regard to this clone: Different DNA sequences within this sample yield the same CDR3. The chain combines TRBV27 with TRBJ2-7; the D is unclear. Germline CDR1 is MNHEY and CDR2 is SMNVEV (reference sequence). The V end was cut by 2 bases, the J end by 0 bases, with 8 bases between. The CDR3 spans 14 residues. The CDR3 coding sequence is TGTGCCAGCAGTTTAGCAGGACCCTCCTACGAGCAGTACTTC. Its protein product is CASSLAGPSYEQYF.

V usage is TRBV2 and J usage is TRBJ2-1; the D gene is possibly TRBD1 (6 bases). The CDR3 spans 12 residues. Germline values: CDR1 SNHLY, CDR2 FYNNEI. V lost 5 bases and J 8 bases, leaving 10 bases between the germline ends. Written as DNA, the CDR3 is TGTGCCAGCAGTCCGTACAGGGATGAGCAGTTCTTC. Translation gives CASSPYRDEQFF.

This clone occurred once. The CDR3 reads CASSFGQGNEQYF. CDR3 nucleotide sequence: TGTGCCAGCAGCTTTGGACAGGGGAACGAGCAGTACTTC. The V gene is TRBV7-9, the J gene TRBJ2-7; 9 nucleotides agree with TRBD1. J gave up 5 bases and V 3 bases, and 2 bases lay outside the gene matches. The germline gives CDR1 SEHNR, CDR2 FQNEAQ (reference sequence). The length of the CDR3 is 13 residues. Combining the CDR3 with reference TRBV7-9 and TRBJ2-7 gives the whole variable domain DTGVSQNPRHKITKRGQNVTFRCDPISEHNRLYWYRQTLGQGPEFLTYFQNEAQLEKSRLLSDRFSAERPKGSFSTLEIQRTEQGDSAMYLCASSFGQGNEQYFGPGTRLTVT.

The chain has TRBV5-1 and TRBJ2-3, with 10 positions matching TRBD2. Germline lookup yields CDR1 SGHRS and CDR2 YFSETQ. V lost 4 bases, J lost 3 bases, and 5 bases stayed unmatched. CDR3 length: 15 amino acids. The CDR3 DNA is TGCGCCAGCAGCCTAGGACTAGCGGAAACAGATACGCAGTATTTT. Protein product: CASSLGLAETDTQYF.